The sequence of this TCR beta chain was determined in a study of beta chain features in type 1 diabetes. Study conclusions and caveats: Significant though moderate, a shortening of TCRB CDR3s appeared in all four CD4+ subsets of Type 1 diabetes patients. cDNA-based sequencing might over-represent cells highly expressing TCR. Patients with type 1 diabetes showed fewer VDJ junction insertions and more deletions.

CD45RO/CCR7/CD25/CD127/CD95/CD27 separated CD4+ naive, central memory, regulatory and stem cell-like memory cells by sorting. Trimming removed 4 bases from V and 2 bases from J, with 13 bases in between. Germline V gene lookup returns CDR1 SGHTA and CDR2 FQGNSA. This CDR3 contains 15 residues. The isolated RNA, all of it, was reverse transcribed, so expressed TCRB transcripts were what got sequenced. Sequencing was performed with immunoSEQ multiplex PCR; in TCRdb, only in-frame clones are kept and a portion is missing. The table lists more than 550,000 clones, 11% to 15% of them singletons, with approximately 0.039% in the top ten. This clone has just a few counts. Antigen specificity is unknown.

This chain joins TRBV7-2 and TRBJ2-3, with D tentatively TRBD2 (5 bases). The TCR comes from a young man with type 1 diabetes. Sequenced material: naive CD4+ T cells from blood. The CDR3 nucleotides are TGTGCCAGCAGCTCAAGAGGACTTACCACAGATACGCAGTATTTT. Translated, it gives CASSSRGLTTDTQYF.